Below, one TCR beta chain is given with its context. The sample belongs to a study of blood T cell repertoires in COVID-19. Original methodology: Amplification from reference gene primers served as the basis for estimated nucleated cell counts. Only in-frame clones appear in the TCRdb table, and some are missing; sequencing was by immunoSEQ multiplex PCR. D and trimming were read from the DNA, whereas the V and J calls and clone size are those reported in that table. The table lists around 150,000 clones, around three quarters of them singletons. This CDR3 has 14 amino acids. In germline, CDR1 is SNHLY, CDR2 FYNNEI. The V and J ends lost 6 bases and 6 bases, in that order; junction bases with no gene match: 5.

The chain has TRBV2 and TRBJ2-1; the match to TRBD1 covers 10 bases. The specimen was peripheral blood. This clonotype was sampled from a man aged 55 to 70 with acute or convalescent COVID-19. The CDR3 sequence is CASSATGGLNEQFF. In nucleotides, the CDR3 is TGTGCCAGCAGCGCGACAGGGGGCCTCAATGAGCAGTTCTTC.